These 6 T cell receptor beta chains came from one sample sequenced in a study of CD8+CD57+ T cells in acquired aplastic anemia. The template used for profiling TCR beta VDJ and CDR3 was genomic DNA. MiXCR was run by TCRdb on the reads, yielding one entry per CDR3 protein. The sample holds some 290,000 distinct CDR3 sequences; roughly 50% are singletons and the top ten take 8%. Sequencing was performed on sorted CD4+, CD8+, or CD8+CD57+ T cells (not recorded which) from PBMCs. The receptors stem from a human donor with severe aplastic anemia or a healthy control (not recorded which).

V and J are TRBV7-9 and TRBJ1-4; the D is unclear. Trimming cost V 1 base and J 5 bases, with 8 bases left between them. The CDR3 spans 14 residues. CDR1 and CDR2 (germline): SEHNR, FQNEAQ (reference sequence). CDR3 DNA sequence: TGTGCCAGCAGCTTAGTTGGCGGAAATGAAAAACTGTTTTTT. Translating it yields CASSLVGGNEKLFF.

The chain employs TRBV9 and TRBJ1-4; no firm D call. Trimming removed 4 bases at V and 2 bases at J, with 12 bases between. This CDR3 is 15 amino acids long. CDR1 is SGDLS and CDR2 is YYNGEE in the germline V gene. The CDR3, as DNA: TGTGCCAGCAGCACTGGACGGATTACTAATGAAAAACTGTTTTTT. Translation gives CASSTGRITNEKLFF.

The rearrangement links TRBV20-1 to TRBJ2-1; TRBD2 might be the D (5 bases). Between the trimmed V and J ends, which lost 4 bases and 9 bases, there was a span of 19 bases. The germline CDR1 and CDR2 sequences are DFQATT and SNEGSKA (reference sequence). The CDR3 totals 14 residues. Written as DNA, the CDR3 is TGCAGTGCTAAGTCGGAGGTAGTTTTTGGTGAGCAGTTCTTC. It translates to CSAKSEVVFGEQFF.

The sample holds a few counts of this clonotype. CDR3 in amino acids: CASSLDVFSPLHF. CDR3 nucleotides: TGTGCCAGCAGCTTAGATGTGTTTTCACCCCTCCACTTT. V usage is TRBV7-2 and J usage is TRBJ1-6; D is unclear. The V gene's germline CDR1 is SGHTA and CDR2 FQGNSA. The V and J ends lost 1 base and 9 bases respectively, with 7 bases between them. The CDR3 is 13 amino acids.

With respect to this clonotype: A much larger clone differs from this one at a single base, so this may be a read error. The rearrangement links TRBV12-3 or TRBV12-4 to TRBJ2-7, with 13 positions matching TRBD2. The trim removed 5 bases at V and 6 bases at J, leaving 7 bases unmatched. This CDR3 contains 15 residues. Here the CDR3 DNA reads TGTGCCAGCAGTAATGGACTAGCGGGGGAGCGCGAGCAGTACTTC. It specifies CASSNGLAGEREQYF.

This clonotype appeared many times. This chain connects TRBV28 to TRBJ2-7; 12 bases map to TRBD1. Trimming took 6 bases from V and 6 from J; bases not matched to a gene: 12. The CDR3 covers 16 residues. Germline V gene lookup returns CDR1 MDHEN and CDR2 SYDVKM. CDR3 in DNA: TGTGCCAGCAGCTCTCCGGGACAGGGGGCCGGAGGCGAGCAGTACTTC. Protein sequence: CASSSPGQGAGGEQYF.